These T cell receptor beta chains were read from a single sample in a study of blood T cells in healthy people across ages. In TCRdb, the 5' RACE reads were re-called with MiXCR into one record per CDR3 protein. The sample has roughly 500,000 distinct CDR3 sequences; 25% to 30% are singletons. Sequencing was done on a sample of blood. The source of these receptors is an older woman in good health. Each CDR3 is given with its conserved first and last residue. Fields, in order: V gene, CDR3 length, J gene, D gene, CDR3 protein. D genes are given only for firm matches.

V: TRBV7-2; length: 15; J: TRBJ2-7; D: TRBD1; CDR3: CASSLTGQGAREQYF
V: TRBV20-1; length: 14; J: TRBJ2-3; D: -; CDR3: CSPLNWEISDTQYF
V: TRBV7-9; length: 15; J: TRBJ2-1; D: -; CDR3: CASLSAGADYNEQFF
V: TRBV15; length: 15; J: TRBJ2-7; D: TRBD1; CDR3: CATSRVGQGTYEQYF
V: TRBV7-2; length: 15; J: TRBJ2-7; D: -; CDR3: CASSPPGLEIHEQYF
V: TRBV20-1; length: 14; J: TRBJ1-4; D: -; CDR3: CSAGRDARYEKLFF
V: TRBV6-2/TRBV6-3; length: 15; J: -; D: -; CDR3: CASSSWADEFYEQYF
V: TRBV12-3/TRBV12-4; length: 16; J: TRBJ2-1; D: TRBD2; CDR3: CASSPRLAGGEIEQFF
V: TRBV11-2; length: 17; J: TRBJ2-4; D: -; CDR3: CASSLDSSGRGKNIQYF
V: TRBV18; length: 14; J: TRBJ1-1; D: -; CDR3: CASLGAGTNTEAFF
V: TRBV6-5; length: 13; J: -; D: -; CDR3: CASTRPGVGEQFF
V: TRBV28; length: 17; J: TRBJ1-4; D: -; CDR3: CASSIWALPLTNEKLFF
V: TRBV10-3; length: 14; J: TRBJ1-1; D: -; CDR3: CAISEGNRNTEAFF
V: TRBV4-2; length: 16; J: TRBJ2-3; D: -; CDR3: CASSQTTTGGTDTQYF
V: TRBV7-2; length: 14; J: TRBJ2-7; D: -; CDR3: CASSQTGHSYEQYF
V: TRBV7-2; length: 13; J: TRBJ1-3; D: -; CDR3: CASSSNSVDTIYF
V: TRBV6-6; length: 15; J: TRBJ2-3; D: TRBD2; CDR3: CASSYAAGGTDTQYF
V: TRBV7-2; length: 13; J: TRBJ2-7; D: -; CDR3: CASSSWTVSEQYF
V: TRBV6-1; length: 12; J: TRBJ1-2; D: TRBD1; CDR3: CAAGTGWSGYTF
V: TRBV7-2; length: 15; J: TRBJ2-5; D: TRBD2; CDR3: CASSPLTRGKETQYF
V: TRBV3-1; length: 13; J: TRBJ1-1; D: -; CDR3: CASRTLDTTEAFF
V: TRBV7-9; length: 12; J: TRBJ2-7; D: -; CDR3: CARSLTIYEQYF
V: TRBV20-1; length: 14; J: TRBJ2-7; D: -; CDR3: CSASVGGRPYEQYF